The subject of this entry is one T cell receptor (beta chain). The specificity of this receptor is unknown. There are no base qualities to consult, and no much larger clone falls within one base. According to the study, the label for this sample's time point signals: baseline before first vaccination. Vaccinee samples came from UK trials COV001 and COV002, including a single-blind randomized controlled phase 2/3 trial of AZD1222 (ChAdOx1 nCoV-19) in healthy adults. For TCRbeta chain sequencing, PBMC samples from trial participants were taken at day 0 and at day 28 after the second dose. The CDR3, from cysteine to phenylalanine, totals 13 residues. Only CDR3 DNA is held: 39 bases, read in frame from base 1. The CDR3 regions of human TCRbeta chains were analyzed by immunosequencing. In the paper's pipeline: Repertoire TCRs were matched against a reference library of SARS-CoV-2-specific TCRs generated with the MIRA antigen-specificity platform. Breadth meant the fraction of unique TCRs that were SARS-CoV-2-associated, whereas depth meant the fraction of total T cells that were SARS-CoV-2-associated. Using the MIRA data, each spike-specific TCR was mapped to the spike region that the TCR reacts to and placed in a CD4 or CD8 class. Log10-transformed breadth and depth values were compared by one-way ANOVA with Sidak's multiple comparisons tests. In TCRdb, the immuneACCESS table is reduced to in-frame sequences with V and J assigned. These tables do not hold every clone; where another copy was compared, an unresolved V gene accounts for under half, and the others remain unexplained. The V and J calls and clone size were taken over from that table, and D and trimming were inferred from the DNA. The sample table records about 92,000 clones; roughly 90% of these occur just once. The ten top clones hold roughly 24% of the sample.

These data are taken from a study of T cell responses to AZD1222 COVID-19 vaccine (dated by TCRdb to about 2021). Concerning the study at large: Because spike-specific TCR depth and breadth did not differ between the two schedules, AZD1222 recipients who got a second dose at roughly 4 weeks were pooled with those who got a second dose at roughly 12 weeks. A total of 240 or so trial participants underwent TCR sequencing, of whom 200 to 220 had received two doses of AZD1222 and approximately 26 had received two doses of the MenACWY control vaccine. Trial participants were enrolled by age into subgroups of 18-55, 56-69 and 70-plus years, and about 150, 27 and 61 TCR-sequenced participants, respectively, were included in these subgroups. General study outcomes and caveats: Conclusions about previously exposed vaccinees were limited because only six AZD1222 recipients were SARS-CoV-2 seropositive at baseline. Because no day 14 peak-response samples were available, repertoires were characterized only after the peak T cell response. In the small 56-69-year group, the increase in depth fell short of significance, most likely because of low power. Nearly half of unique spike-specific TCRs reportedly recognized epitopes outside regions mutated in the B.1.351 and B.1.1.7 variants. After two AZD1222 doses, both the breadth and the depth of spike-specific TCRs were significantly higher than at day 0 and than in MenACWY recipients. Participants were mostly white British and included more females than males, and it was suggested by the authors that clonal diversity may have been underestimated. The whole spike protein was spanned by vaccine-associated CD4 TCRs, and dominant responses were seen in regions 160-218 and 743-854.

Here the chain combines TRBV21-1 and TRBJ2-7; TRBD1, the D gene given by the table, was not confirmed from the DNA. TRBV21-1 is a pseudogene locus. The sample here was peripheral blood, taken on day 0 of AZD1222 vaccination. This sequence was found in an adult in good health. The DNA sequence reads TGTGCCATTTTGGACAGATTCTCCTACGAGCAGTACTTC. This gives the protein CAILDRFSYEQYF.